Listed below are T cell receptor beta chains from one sample, sequenced in a study of human T cells and chemical hapten exposure. TCRdb used MiXCR to reprocess the RACE reads, holding one entry per CDR3 protein. The sample consists of 57,000 or so distinct CDR3 sequences, approximately 10% of them appearing once. The source material was whole blood, sampled in connection with sensitization to the hapten diphenylcyclopropenone (DPC). These TCRs come from a woman in her thirties or forties with alopecia areata. Some clones in this sample may be carry-over from other donors' samples. Both conserved end residues are part of each CDR3. D genes are given only for firm matches. Clone size is given for some rows only: seen once, a few or many times, or a class if the clone is expanded.

many	TRBV6-2/TRBV6-3	.	TRBJ1-1	TGTGCCAGCAGTTACTCCACGAACACTGAAGCTTTCTTT	CASSYSTNTEAFF
.	TRBV3-1	TRBD2	TRBJ2-1	TGTGCGACGAGCCGGGGGGTCCTCAATGAGCAGTTCTTC	CATSRGVLNEQFF
many	TRBV7-6	TRBD1	TRBJ2-1	TGTGCCAGCAGCAGCCGGGACAGGGGCCAGGAGCAGTTCTTC	CASSSRDRGQEQFF
.	TRBV20-1	TRBD2	TRBJ2-2	TGCAGTGCTAGAGCGGGAGGGCCCTCTTGGACCGGGGAGCTGTTTTTT	CSARAGGPSWTGELFF
many	TRBV6-2/TRBV6-3	TRBD2	TRBJ2-3	TGTGCCAGCAGTCGCCGGACTAGCGGGAGGGCCGTCGCAGATACGCAGTATTTT	CASSRRTSGRAVADTQYF
.	TRBV13	.	TRBJ2-2	TGTGCCAGCAGCTTAATAGGAATCCCCGGGGAGCTGTTTTTT	CASSLIGIPGELFF
many	TRBV18	TRBD1	TRBJ2-1	TGTGCCAGCTCACAGGGGGCCGGCCGAGATGAGCAGTTCTTC	CASSQGAGRDEQFF
many	TRBV19	.	TRBJ2-1	TGTGCCAGTAGTACATGGGGTTGGGGCGAGGACAATGAGCAGTTCTTC	CASSTWGWGEDNEQFF
many	TRBV4-2	.	TRBJ1-1	TGTGCCAGCAGCCAGGGGGCGCGGGGGGCTGAAGCTTTCTTT	CASSQGARGAEAFF
few	TRBV4-3	.	TRBJ2-3	TGCGCCAGCAGCCAAGCTGGGGGGTTCACCACAGATACGCAGTATTTT	CASSQAGGFTTDTQYF
.	TRBV28	.	TRBJ2-5	TGTGCCAGCAGCCCGGGCGGGGCCCCTCAGGGAGAGACCCAGTACTTC	CASSPGGAPQGETQYF
many	TRBV20-1	.	TRBJ1-5	TGCAGTGTCCCGGACCTTTTAAGCAATCAGCCCCAGCATTTT	CSVPDLLSNQPQHF
.	TRBV2	.	TRBJ1-1	TGTGCCAGCAGTGGCACTGAAGCTTTCTTT	CASSGTEAFF
.	TRBV10-1	.	TRBJ2-1	TGCGCCAGCAGTGGGGTGGCGGGAAGCTCCTACAATGAGCAGTTCTTC	CASSGVAGSSYNEQFF
.	TRBV6-5	.	TRBJ2-3	TGTGCCAGCAAGCTCTCCCGGGTTGCTAGCACAGATACGCAGTATTTT	CASKLSRVASTDTQYF
.	TRBV29-1	TRBD1	TRBJ2-3	TGCAGCGGGGACAGCGATACGCAGTATTTT	CSGDSDTQYF
many	TRBV5-6	TRBD1	TRBJ1-1	TGTGCCAGCAGCTCGGACAGGGGCATTGAAGCTTTCTTT	CASSSDRGIEAFF